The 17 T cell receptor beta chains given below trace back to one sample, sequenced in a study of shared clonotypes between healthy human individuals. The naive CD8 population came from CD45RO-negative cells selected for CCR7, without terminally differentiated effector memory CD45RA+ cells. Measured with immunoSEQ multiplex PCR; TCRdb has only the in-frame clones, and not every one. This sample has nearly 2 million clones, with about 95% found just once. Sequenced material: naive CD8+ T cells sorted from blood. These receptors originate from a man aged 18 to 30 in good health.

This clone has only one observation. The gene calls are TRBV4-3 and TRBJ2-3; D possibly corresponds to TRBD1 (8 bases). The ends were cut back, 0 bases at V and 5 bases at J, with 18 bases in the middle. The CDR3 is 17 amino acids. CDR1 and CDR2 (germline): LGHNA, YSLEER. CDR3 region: CASSQEGQDREGDTQYF. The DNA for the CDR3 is TGCGCCAGCAGCCAAGAAGGTCAGGACAGGGAGGGAGATACGCAGTATTTT.

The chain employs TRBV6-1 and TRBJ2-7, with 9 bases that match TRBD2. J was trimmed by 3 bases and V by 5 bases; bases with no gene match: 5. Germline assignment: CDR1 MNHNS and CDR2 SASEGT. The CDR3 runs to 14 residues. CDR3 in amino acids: CASSSIAGVYEQYF. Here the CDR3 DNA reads TGTGCCAGCAGTTCCATAGCGGGGGTCTACGAGCAGTACTTC.

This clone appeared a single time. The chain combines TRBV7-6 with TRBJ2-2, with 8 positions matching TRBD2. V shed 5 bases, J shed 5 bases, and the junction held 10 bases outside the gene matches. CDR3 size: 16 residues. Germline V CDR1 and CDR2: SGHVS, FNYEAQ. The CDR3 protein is CASSPLYASGTGELFF. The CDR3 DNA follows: TGTGCCAGCAGCCCCCTTTACGCTAGCGGGACCGGGGAGCTGTTTTTT.

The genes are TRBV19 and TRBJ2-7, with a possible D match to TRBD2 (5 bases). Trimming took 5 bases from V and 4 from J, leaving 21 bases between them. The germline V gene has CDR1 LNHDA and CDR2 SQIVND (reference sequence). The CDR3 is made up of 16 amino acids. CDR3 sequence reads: CASSPSYEGVGYEQYF. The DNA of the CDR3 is TGTGCCAGTAGTCCCTCATACGAGGGTGTGGGATACGAGCAGTACTTC. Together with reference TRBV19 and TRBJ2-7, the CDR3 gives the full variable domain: DGGITQSPKYLFRKEGQNVTLSCEQNLNHDAMYWYRQDPGQGLRLIYYSQIVNDFQKGDIAEGYSVSREKKESFPLTVTSAQKNPTAFYLCASSPSYEGVGYEQYFGPGTRLTVT.

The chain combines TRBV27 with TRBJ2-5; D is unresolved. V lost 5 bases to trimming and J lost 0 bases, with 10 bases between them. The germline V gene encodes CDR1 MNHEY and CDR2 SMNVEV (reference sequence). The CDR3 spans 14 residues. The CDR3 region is CASSRTLNQETQYF. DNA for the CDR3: TGTGCCAGCAGTCGAACCTTAAACCAAGAGACCCAGTACTTC.

DNA for the CDR3: TGCGCCAGCAGCCAAGATGGGCGGGGGGCCACTGAAGCTTTCTTT. Translated: CASSQDGRGATEAFF. The genes are TRBV4-3 and TRBJ1-1; D possibly corresponds to TRBD1 (6 bases). The ends were cut back, 0 bases at V and 4 bases at J, with 12 bases in the middle. This CDR3 has 15 amino acids. Germline CDR1 and CDR2: LGHNA and YSLEER.

CDR3 nucleotide sequence: TGTGCCAGCAGCGTAGCAGGGACAGGGGTAGTCGAGCAGTACTTC. Translated, it gives CASSVAGTGVVEQYF. V is TRBV9 and J is TRBJ2-7; TRBD1 matches 10 bases. The junction had 6 bases not matched to a gene; V was cut back by 0 bases and J by 6 bases. CDR1 is SGDLS and CDR2 is YYNGEE in the germline V gene. The CDR3 spans 15 residues. The full variable domain, rest sourced from reference TRBV9 and TRBJ2-7, is DSGVTQTPKHLITATGQRVTLRCSPRSGDLSVYWYQQSLDQGLQFLIQYYNGEERAKGNILERFSAQQFPDLHSELNLSSLELGDSALYFCASSVAGTGVVEQYFGPGTRLTVT.

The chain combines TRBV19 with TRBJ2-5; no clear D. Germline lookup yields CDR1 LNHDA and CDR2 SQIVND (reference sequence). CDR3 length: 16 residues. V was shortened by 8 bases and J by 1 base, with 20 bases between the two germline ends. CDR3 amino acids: CASEPRVRVGQETQYF. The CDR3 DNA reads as TGTGCCAGTGAGCCAAGGGTCAGAGTTGGCCAAGAGACCCAGTACTTC.

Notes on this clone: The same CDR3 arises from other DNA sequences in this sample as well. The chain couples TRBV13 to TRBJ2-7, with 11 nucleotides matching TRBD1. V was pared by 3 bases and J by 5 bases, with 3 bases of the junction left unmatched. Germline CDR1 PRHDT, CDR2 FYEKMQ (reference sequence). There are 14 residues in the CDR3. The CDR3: CASSLGQGVNEQYF. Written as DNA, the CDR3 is TGTGCCAGCAGCTTGGGACAGGGGGTCAACGAGCAGTACTTC.

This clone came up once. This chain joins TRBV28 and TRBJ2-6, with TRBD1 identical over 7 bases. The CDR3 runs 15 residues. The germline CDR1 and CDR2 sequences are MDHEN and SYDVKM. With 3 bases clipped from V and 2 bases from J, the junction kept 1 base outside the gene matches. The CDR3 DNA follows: TGTGCCAGCAGTTTCAGGGGGACTGGGGCCAACGTCCTGACTTTC. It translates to CASSFRGTGANVLTF. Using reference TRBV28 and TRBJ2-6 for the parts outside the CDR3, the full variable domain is DVKVTQSSRYLVKRTGEKVFLECVQDMDHENMFWYRQDPGLGLRLIYFSYDVKMKEKGDIPEGYSVSREKKERFSLILESASTNQTSMYLCASSFRGTGANVLTFGAGSRLTVL.

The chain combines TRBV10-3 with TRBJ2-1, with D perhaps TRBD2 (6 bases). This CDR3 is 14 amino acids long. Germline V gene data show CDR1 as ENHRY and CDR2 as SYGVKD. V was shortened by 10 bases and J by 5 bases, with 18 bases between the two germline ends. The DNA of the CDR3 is TGTGCCAGCATAGGGCCGGGACTTAACAATGAGCAGTTCTTC. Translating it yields CASIGPGLNNEQFF.

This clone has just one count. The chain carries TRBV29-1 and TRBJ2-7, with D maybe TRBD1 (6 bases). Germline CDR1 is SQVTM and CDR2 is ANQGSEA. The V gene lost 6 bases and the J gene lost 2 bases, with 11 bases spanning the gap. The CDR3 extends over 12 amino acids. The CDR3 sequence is CSVPQGPYEQYF. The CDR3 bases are TGCAGCGTCCCACAGGGACCCTACGAGCAGTACTTC.

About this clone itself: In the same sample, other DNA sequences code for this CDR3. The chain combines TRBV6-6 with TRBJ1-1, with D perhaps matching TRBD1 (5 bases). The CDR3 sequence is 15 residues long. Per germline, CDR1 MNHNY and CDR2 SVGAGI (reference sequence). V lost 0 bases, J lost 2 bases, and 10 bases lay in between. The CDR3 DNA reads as TGTGCCAGCAGTTACTCGGAGGGGCTCAACACTGAAGCTTTCTTT. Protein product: CASSYSEGLNTEAFF.

The CDR3 sequence: CASSQLPGQGPHTGELFF. The CDR3 DNA sequence: TGCGCCAGCAGCCAGCTTCCGGGACAGGGCCCTCACACCGGGGAGCTGTTTTTT. The chain recombines TRBV4-1 with TRBJ2-2; 9 bases align to TRBD1. After removal of 3 bases from V and 3 bases from J, the junction contained 11 bases not matched to a gene. Looked up from germline, CDR1 is MGHRA and CDR2 is YSYEKL. This CDR3 has 18 residues.

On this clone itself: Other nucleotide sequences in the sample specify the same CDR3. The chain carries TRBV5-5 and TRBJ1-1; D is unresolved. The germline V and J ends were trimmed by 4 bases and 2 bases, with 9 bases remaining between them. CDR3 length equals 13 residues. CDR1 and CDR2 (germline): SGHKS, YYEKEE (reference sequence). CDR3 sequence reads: CASSRTGNTEAFF. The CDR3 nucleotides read TGTGCCAGCAGCCGGACGGGAAACACTGAAGCTTTCTTT.

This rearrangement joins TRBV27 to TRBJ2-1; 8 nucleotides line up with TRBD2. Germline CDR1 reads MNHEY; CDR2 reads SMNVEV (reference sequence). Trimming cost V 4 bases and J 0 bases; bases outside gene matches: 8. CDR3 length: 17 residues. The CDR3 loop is CASSSSPAGASYNEQFF. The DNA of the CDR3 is TGTGCCAGCAGTTCGTCCCCAGCGGGAGCCTCCTACAATGAGCAGTTCTTC.

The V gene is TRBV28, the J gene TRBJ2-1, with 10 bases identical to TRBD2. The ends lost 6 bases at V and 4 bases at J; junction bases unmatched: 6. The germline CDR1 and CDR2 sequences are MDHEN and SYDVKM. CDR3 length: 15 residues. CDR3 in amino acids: CASSEVAGGYNEQFF. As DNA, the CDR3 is TGTGCCAGCAGCGAGGTAGCGGGGGGATACAATGAGCAGTTCTTC.